Below are 14 T cell receptor beta chains sequenced from a single sample in a study of blood T cell repertoires in COVID-19. The repertoire was sequenced with immunoSEQ multiplex PCR; TCRdb's copy has only in-frame clones and lacks some. The sample shows approximately 210,000 clones, just over 85% of them seen only once. Sequencing was done on a sample of PBMCs or T cells enriched from blood (not recorded which). Every receptor here comes from a woman aged 50 to 60 with acute COVID-19.

The chain couples TRBV7-2 to TRBJ1-4; the D is unclear. Germline V lookup: CDR1 SGHTA, CDR2 FQGNSA. The CDR3 consists of 15 residues. V lost 0 bases and J lost 4, with 9 bases in between. The CDR3 sequence is CASSLAVGLNEKLFF. The CDR3 bases are TGTGCCAGCAGCTTAGCGGTCGGTCTTAATGAAAAACTGTTTTTT.

The chain's CDR3 is CSVIDSPNYGYTF. The CDR3 DNA follows: TGCAGCGTCATCGACTCACCAAACTATGGCTACACCTTC. This sequence joins TRBV29-1 and TRBJ1-2; no reliable D call. This CDR3 is built from 13 residues. Germline V gene sequence: CDR1 SQVTM, CDR2 ANQGSEA. With 6 bases removed from V and 2 bases from J, the gap between germline ends came to 13 bases.

The rearrangement links TRBV18 to TRBJ2-1; perhaps TRBD1 as D (5 bases). Deletions cut 1 base from V and 2 bases from J, with 9 bases between. Per germline, CDR1 KGHSH and CDR2 LQKENI. The CDR3 consists of 15 residues. The CDR3 here is CASSPLSGPYNEQFF. The DNA for the CDR3 is TGTGCCAGCTCACCACTCTCAGGGCCCTACAATGAGCAGTTCTTC.

V is TRBV28 and J is TRBJ1-3; D not certain. The germline gives CDR1 MDHEN, CDR2 SYDVKM. V was clipped by 8 bases and J by 0 bases, with 14 bases between them. The CDR3 runs 15 residues. The CDR3 DNA sequence: TGTGCCAGCTTGACGGACCGGGGCTCTGGAAACACCATATATTTT. As protein: CASLTDRGSGNTIYF.

There are a few counts of this clone. The rearrangement links TRBV7-3 to TRBJ1-2; 9 bases are a match to TRBD1. This CDR3 is built from 15 residues. Germline trimming cut 6 bases from V and 8 bases from J; bases unmatched to any gene: 13. Looked up from germline, CDR1 is SGHTA and CDR2 is FQGTGA. CDR3: CASRPGDRDIVGYTF. CDR3 coding DNA: TGTGCCAGCAGGCCCGGGGACAGGGACATCGTGGGCTACACCTTC.

This clone came up once. The J gene is TRBJ2-1, the V gene TRBV6-6; 7 bases are a match to TRBD2. V lost 5 bases and J lost 6; bases outside the gene matches: 7. CDR3 size: 14 residues. CDR1 is MNHNY and CDR2 is SVGAGI in the germline V gene (reference sequence). The CDR3 DNA is TGTGCCAGCAGTACCCCGACTAGCATCAATGAGCAGTTCTTC. Translation gives CASSTPTSINEQFF.

This clone was seen only once. This CDR3 is also generated by other DNA sequences in the sample. The V and J genes are TRBV5-1 and TRBJ1-4, with a possible D match to TRBD1 (6 bases). This CDR3 region has 14 residues. V shed 7 bases and J shed 4 bases, with 14 bases lying between them. Germline V gives CDR1 SGHRS, CDR2 YFSETQ. The CDR3 loop is CASSRTGINEKLFF. In DNA form, the CDR3 reads TGCGCCAGCTCCCGCACAGGGATTAATGAAAAACTGTTTTTT.

V usage is TRBV10-1 and J usage is TRBJ2-5, with 7 bases that match TRBD1. CDR1 and CDR2 (germline): WNHNN, SYGVQD (reference sequence). The CDR3 totals 14 residues. Trimming cost V 4 bases and J 8 bases; bases outside gene matches: 10. The CDR3 spells CASSAYNRGDTQYF. CDR3 bases: TGCGCCAGCAGTGCATATAACAGGGGCGATACCCAGTACTTC.

This chain connects TRBV5-1 to TRBJ2-6; D is uncertain. V was pared by 0 bases and J by 4 bases, with 11 bases between. In germline, CDR1 is SGHRS, CDR2 YFSETQ. This CDR3 comprises 16 residues. CDR3 DNA: TGCGCCAGCAGCTTGGTTCTCTCCTCGGGGGCCAACGTCCTGACTTTC. This codes for CASSLVLSSGANVLTF.

This chain links TRBV28 with TRBJ1-5; D uncertain. In germline, CDR1 is MDHEN, CDR2 SYDVKM. The CDR3 is made up of 14 amino acids. Trimming cost V 6 bases and J 4 bases, with 13 bases left between them. CDR3 DNA: TGTGCCAGCAGCCCCTTCGGGAGAAATCAGCCCCAGCATTTT. Its translation: CASSPFGRNQPQHF.

The J gene is TRBJ1-1, the V gene TRBV28, with 7 bases identical to TRBD1. V trimming: 6 bases; J trimming: 0 bases; junction bases outside the gene matches: 4. The length of the CDR3 is 14 residues. In germline, CDR1 is MDHEN, CDR2 SYDVKM. This CDR3 is CASRLGQLNTEAFF. CDR3 nucleotide sequence: TGTGCCAGCAGGCTGGGACAGCTGAACACTGAAGCTTTCTTT.

The chain uses TRBV6-5 and TRBJ1-5; no firm D call. The CDR3 sequence is 15 residues long. Trimming removed 0 bases from V and 0 bases from J, with 6 bases in between. The germline V gene has CDR1 MNHEY and CDR2 SVGAGI. The CDR3 region is CASSYSYSSNQPQHF. The DNA for the CDR3 is TGTGCCAGCAGTTACTCGTACAGTAGCAATCAGCCCCAGCATTTT.

This clone was seen more than once but under ten times. V is TRBV3-1 (or the pseudogene TRBV3-2) and J is TRBJ1-3; a weak D match, TRBD1 (5 bases). Germline CDR1 LGHDT, CDR2 YNNKEL (reference sequence). V lost 4 bases and J lost 4, with 11 bases in between. This CDR3 has 14 amino acids. CDR3 in amino acids: CASSLTDQGNTIYF. The CDR3 DNA is TGTGCCAGCAGCCTGACAGACCAAGGAAACACCATATATTTT.

This clone was detected a few times. V and J are TRBV9 and TRBJ2-1; 13 nucleotides agree with TRBD2. With V trimmed by 4 bases and J by 5 bases, 6 bases remained unmatched. Germline assignment: CDR1 SGDLS and CDR2 YYNGEE. This CDR3 is built from 16 residues. CDR3 DNA sequence: TGTGCCAGCAGCCCCCGACTAGCGGGGGGACACAATGAGCAGTTCTTC. As protein: CASSPRLAGGHNEQFF.